Listed below are T cell receptor beta chains from one sample, sequenced in a study of blood T cell repertoires in COVID-19. TCRdb keeps only in-frame clones here, not all; method: immunoSEQ multiplex PCR. The sample includes about 220,000 clones, about 88% seen only once; the top ten take roughly 2.7%. The sample taken for sequencing was PBMCs or T cells enriched from blood (not recorded which). The source is a woman aged 25-40 years who had recovered from COVID-19. Each CDR3 is given with its conserved first and last residue. A D gene is named only where the DNA matches it firmly. Expanded clones are given a class, and other clones once, few, many or no size at all.

j_call | d_call | clone_size | v_call | cdr3_nt | cdr3_aa
TRBJ2-7 | TRBD2 | . | TRBV28 | TGTGCCAGCAGTTTAGTAGTGGCGGGGGTGTACGAGCAGTACTTC | CASSLVVAGVYEQYF
TRBJ1-1 | TRBD1 | . | TRBV19 | TGTGCCAGTAGTAACCCAGGGGGAGGAACTGAAGCTTTCTTT | CASSNPGGGTEAFF
TRBJ1-1 | . | . | TRBV27 | TGTGCCAGGCTGACACTCCCCTTT | CARLTLPF
TRBJ2-7 | . | . | TRBV4-2 | TGTGCCAGCAGCCAAGTTTTGCGGAGCCCCCCCTACGAGCAGTACTTC | CASSQVLRSPPYEQYF
TRBJ1-1 | TRBD1 | . | TRBV5-1 | TGCGCCAGCAGCATCACAGGGGGCGTCCCTGAAGCTTTCTTT | CASSITGGVPEAFF
TRBJ2-2 | . | . | TRBV11-2 | TGTGCCAGCAGCTCAGGACATAACACCGGGGAGCTGTTTTTT | CASSSGHNTGELFF
TRBJ2-5 | . | . | TRBV20-1 | TGCAGTGCTAGCAAAGAGACCCAGTACTTC | CSASKETQYF
TRBJ2-1 | . | . | TRBV18 | TGTGCCAGCTCACCACCGGACAAAGGCAATGAGCAGTTCTTC | CASSPPDKGNEQFF
TRBJ2-2 | TRBD2 | . | TRBV4-3 | TGCGCCAGCAGCCAGAATCTAGCGGAGAATACATCCGGGGAGCTGTTTTTT | CASSQNLAENTSGELFF
TRBJ1-5 | TRBD1 | . | TRBV10-3 | TGTGCCATACAGGGGGCCGGGCAGCCCCAGCATTTT | CAIQGAGQPQHF
TRBJ2-1 | TRBD1 | . | TRBV6-4 | TGTGCCAGCAGTGAGTATGAGACAGGGTACTACAATGAGCAGTTCTTC | CASSEYETGYYNEQFF
TRBJ2-3 | TRBD2 | . | TRBV2 | TGTGCCAGCACCGTAGCGGGGGGCTCAGATACGCAGTATTTT | CASTVAGGSDTQYF
TRBJ1-2 | TRBD1 | . | TRBV9 | TGTGCCAGCAGCAAGGGACAGGACTACTATGGCTACACCTTC | CASSKGQDYYGYTF
TRBJ2-6 | TRBD1 | . | TRBV5-4 | TGTGCCAGCAGCCCCCGAGCCATGACAGGGGGCAGGGCTGGGGCCAACGTCCTGACTTTC | CASSPRAMTGGRAGANVLTF
TRBJ1-5 | . | once | TRBV5-6 | TGTGCCAGCAGCTTGTCCCAGAATCAGCCCCAGCATTTT | CASSLSQNQPQHF
TRBJ2-3 | TRBD2 | . | TRBV5-5 | TGTGCCAGCAGCTTGTTCCCCCCTGTAGCGGGGGGGCCCACAGATACGCAGTATTTT | CASSLFPPVAGGPTDTQYF
TRBJ2-3 | . | . | TRBV6-5 | TGTGCCAGCAGGAACTGGGGCTTGAGAACAGATACGCAGTATTTT | CASRNWGLRTDTQYF
TRBJ2-1 | TRBD2 | . | TRBV10-3 | TGTGCCATCAGTGAGGCTGTGGGGGGGGAGCAGTTCTTC | CAISEAVGGEQFF
TRBJ1-1 | TRBD1 | . | TRBV4-1 | TGCGCCAGCAGCCCACAGGGGACCACTGAAGCTTTCTTT | CASSPQGTTEAFF
TRBJ2-5 | TRBD2 | . | TRBV10-3 | TGTGCCATCAACCCCAGCGGGGGGGCCAAAGAGACCCAGTACTTC | CAINPSGGAKETQYF
TRBJ2-3 | . | . | TRBV21-1 | TGTGCCAGCAGCAAACCCGCCGGGAGGGTCGATAAAGATACGCAGTATTTT | CASSKPAGRVDKDTQYF
TRBJ1-2 | TRBD1 | . | TRBV20-1 | TGCAGTGCTAGTAGACAGGGGGTAGGTGGCTACACCTTC | CSASRQGVGGYTF
TRBJ2-3 | TRBD2 | . | TRBV5-1 | TGCGCCAGCAGCTTGAACCAGCGGGGGACACGACCCACAGATACGCAGTATTTT | CASSLNQRGTRPTDTQYF
TRBJ1-3 | . | . | TRBV3-1/TRBV3-2 | TGTGCCAGCAGCCAGATTAGGGGCAGGGCACCTGGAAACACCATATATTTT | CASSQIRGRAPGNTIYF
TRBJ2-1 | TRBD2 | . | TRBV19 | TGTGCCAGTAGTAAACCGGGACTAGCGACGGTTTACAATGAGCAGTTCTTC | CASSKPGLATVYNEQFF
TRBJ2-1 | . | . | TRBV4-1 | TGCGTCAGCAGCACACTTTCAGGGCATTCCTACAATGAGCAGTTCTTC | CVSSTLSGHSYNEQFF
TRBJ1-3 | . | . | TRBV2 | TGTGCCAGCAGTGACAGAAGCTCTGGAAACACCATATATTTT | CASSDRSSGNTIYF
TRBJ1-6 | TRBD1 | . | TRBV30 | TGTGCCGTTTGGCGTTCGGGACAGTTTTGGTCACCCCTCCACTTT | CAVWRSGQFWSPLHF
TRBJ1-1 | TRBD1 | . | TRBV5-1 | TGCGCCAGCAGCTTCCGGGACAGGAACACTGAAGCTTTCTTT | CASSFRDRNTEAFF
TRBJ1-2 | . | . | TRBV5-6 | TGTGCCAGCAGCTTTGCGGTATGGGGCTACACCTTC | CASSFAVWGYTF
TRBJ2-7 | . | . | TRBV6-5 | TGTGCCAGCAGTTACTCCCGGGGAGTGGACGAGCAGTACTTC | CASSYSRGVDEQYF
TRBJ1-2 | TRBD1 | . | TRBV19 | TGTGCCAGTAGTACGGGACAGGGTTTTGGTGGCTACACCTTC | CASSTGQGFGGYTF
TRBJ1-1 | . | . | TRBV9 | TGTGCCAGCAGCGTAGCCCAGAACACTGAAGCTTTCTTT | CASSVAQNTEAFF
TRBJ1-3 | . | . | TRBV7-6 | TGTGCCAGCAGCCCCTCGGGGTCACTGTCCGGAAACACCATATATTTT | CASSPSGSLSGNTIYF
TRBJ2-6 | . | . | TRBV19 | TGTGCCAGTAGTATCGTACATACTGGGGCCAACGTCCTGACTTTC | CASSIVHTGANVLTF
TRBJ2-7 | TRBD2 | . | TRBV5-1 | TGCGCCAGCGGCCCAGGGCCCGGGGGGAGAGAGCAGTACTTC | CASGPGPGGREQYF
TRBJ1-3 | TRBD1 | . | TRBV10-3 | TGTGCCATCAGTGATGTGGATGGACAGGGTGTTTTTGGAAACACCATATATTTT | CAISDVDGQGVFGNTIYF
TRBJ1-5 | . | . | TRBV28 | TGTGCCAGCCAGCCCAACAGGGTTATCCAGCCCCAGCATTTT | CASQPNRVIQPQHF
TRBJ2-1 | . | once | TRBV5-5 | TGTGCCAGCAGCGTTGGTCCTAGCAAAAGCTCCTACAATGAGCAGTTCTTC | CASSVGPSKSSYNEQFF
TRBJ1-2 | . | . | TRBV9 | TGTGCCAGCAGCTTAAGAGAGGGACTCTACTATGGCTACACCTTC | CASSLREGLYYGYTF
TRBJ1-1 | . | . | TRBV5-1 | TGCGCCAGCAGCTTGGCTTTGAACACTGAAGCTTTCTTT | CASSLALNTEAFF
TRBJ2-1 | . | . | TRBV23-1 | TGCGCCAGCAGTCAGCCGACAGGTAGGCTTATCGATGAGCAGTTCTTC | CASSQPTGRLIDEQFF
TRBJ1-5 | TRBD1 | . | TRBV9 | TGTGCCAGCAGCGCCTGGGACAGCCTTAATCAGCCCCAGCATTTT | CASSAWDSLNQPQHF